The table lists the clone carrying this T cell receptor (beta chain) with a few counts. Its matching antigen is unknown. Individual cDNA molecules each received unique molecular identifiers attached to them. Using its own MiXCR run on the 5' RACE reads, TCRdb lists one record per CDR3 protein. The sample includes fewer than 75,000 distinct CDR3 sequences, roughly 18% of them seen just once. This entry belongs to a study of early T cells in non-severe SARS-CoV-2 infection. Looking at the study overall: Sequencing targeted bulk RNA from unsorted whole blood, leaving chains unpaired. Study observations and caveats: Comparison of clonotypes with VDJdb favored anti-spike CD8 responses while missing private and CD4 specificities.

Germline CDR1 is SGHRS and CDR2 is YFSETQ. Deletions cut 4 bases from V and 0 bases from J, with 11 bases between. The CDR3 sequence is 15 residues long. This chain links TRBV5-1 with TRBJ2-1, with D possibly matching TRBD2 (6 bases). This TCR derives from an adult who was a healthcare worker with PCR-confirmed SARS-CoV-2 infection or an uninfected control (not recorded which). The input for sequencing was whole blood, taken at baseline. This chain's CDR3 is CASSGTSYSYNEQFF. In nucleotides, the CDR3 is TGCGCCAGCAGCGGTACTAGCTACTCCTACAATGAGCAGTTCTTC.